This entry lists 17 T cell receptor beta chains sequenced from one sample in a study of neurological immune-mediated disorders. A single record per CDR3 protein comes from TCRdb applying MiXCR to the 5' RACE reads. The repertoire holds 15,000 to 20,000 distinct CDR3 sequences, with roughly 2.5% as singletons. Sequenced: PBMCs. These receptors were collected from a woman younger than 35 with multiple sclerosis.

This clonotype has at least ten counts. V usage is TRBV7-2 and J usage is TRBJ1-4; D remains unclear. The CDR3 extends over 14 amino acids. V lost 3 bases, J lost 3 bases, and 8 bases lay in between. Germline lookup yields CDR1 SGHTA and CDR2 FQGNSA. The chain's CDR3 is CASSFYGSNEKLFF. The CDR3 nucleotides read TGTGCCAGCAGCTTCTACGGATCTAATGAAAAACTGTTTTTT.

In this sample, this clonotype turned up many times. The chain uses TRBV6-6 and TRBJ2-7; 9 bases align to TRBD2. V lost 6 bases to trimming and J lost 3 bases; unmatched junction nucleotides: 9. Germline-derived CDR1 and CDR2 are MNHNY and SVGAGI (reference sequence). The CDR3 has 15 amino acids. CDR3 loop: CASRKGTSSFYEQYV. For the CDR3, the DNA is TGTGCCAGCAGGAAGGGGACTAGCTCGTTCTACGAGCAGTACGTC.

This clonotype occurred many times. The V gene is TRBV5-1, the J gene TRBJ1-2; D may be TRBD1 (6 bases). Germline-derived CDR1 and CDR2 are SGHRS and YFSETQ. CDR3 length equals 16 residues. Trimming took off 2 bases at V and 4 bases at J, with 18 bases between the two ends. In DNA, the CDR3 is TGCGCCAGCAGCTTCAATATGGGGGGCCTGCTCTATGGCTACACCTTC. Translating gives CASSFNMGGLLYGYTF.

This clonotype was picked up many times. The V gene is TRBV5-1, the J gene TRBJ1-5; D possibly corresponds to TRBD1 (5 bases). Trimming removed 4 bases from V and 3 bases from J, with 14 bases in between. Germline CDR1 reads SGHRS; CDR2 reads YFSETQ. CDR3 length: 15 amino acids. The CDR3 protein is CASSLGTSSNQPQHF. The DNA of the CDR3 is TGCGCCAGCAGCCTAGGGACGTCCTCCAATCAGCCCCAGCATTTT. The entire variable domain, with the rest obtained from reference TRBV5-1 and TRBJ1-5, is as follows: KAGVTQTPRYLIKTRGQQVTLSCSPISGHRSVSWYQQTPGQGLQFLFEYFSETQRNKGNFPGRFSGRQFSNSRSEMNVSTLELGDSALYLCASSLGTSSNQPQHFGDGTRLSIL.

This clonotype was seen at least ten times. The chain links TRBV28 to TRBJ2-1; TRBD1 agrees at 7 bases. The CDR3 sequence is 13 residues long. The germline V gene has CDR1 MDHEN and CDR2 SYDVKM. Unmatched junction bases numbered 7, after V lost 6 bases and J lost 8 bases. CDR3 loop: CASSHRQGDEQFF. DNA of the CDR3: TGTGCCAGCAGCCACCGACAGGGCGATGAGCAGTTCTTC.

The table lists this clonotype with many counts. In DNA form, the CDR3 reads TGTGCCAGCAGATCACCGGGACAGGGCTACGAGCAGTACTTC. Its translation: CASRSPGQGYEQYF. This chain uses TRBV5-6 with TRBJ2-7, with 9 bases fitting TRBD1. V shed 5 bases and J 3 bases; nucleotides not matched to a gene: 6. There are 14 residues in the CDR3. CDR1 is SGHDT, CDR2 YYEEEE, per germline.

The sample holds many counts of this clonotype. The chain is built from TRBV12-3 or TRBV12-4 and TRBJ1-6; TRBD1 matches at 8 bases. The V segment lost 5 bases and the J segment 10 bases; nucleotides outside the gene matches: 16. This CDR3 spans 17 amino acids. CDR3 DNA: TGTGCCAGCAGTCATGTTCCGGGGACAGGTGGTCGGTCACCCCTCCACTTT. Amino acids: CASSHVPGTGGRSPLHF.

In this sample, this clonotype turned up many times. V gene TRBV3-1 combines with J gene TRBJ1-2; D remains unclear. Looked up from germline, CDR1 is LGHDT and CDR2 is YNNKEL (reference sequence). Deletions cut 3 bases from V and 0 bases from J, with 11 bases between. The CDR3 spans 15 residues. The CDR3 DNA reads TGTGCCAGCAGCCATTTGCTGGGAACTAACTATGGCTACACCTTC. It encodes CASSHLLGTNYGYTF.

This clonotype qualifies as medium-sized. The rearrangement joins TRBV5-1 to TRBJ2-2; 8 bases line up with TRBD2. Germline V CDR1 and CDR2: SGHRS, YFSETQ. After removal of 4 bases from V and 4 bases from J, the junction contained 6 bases not matched to a gene. This CDR3 spans 15 amino acids. The CDR3 bases are TGCGCCAGCAGCCCAGGACTAGCTTCCACCGGGGAGCTGTTTTTT. Amino acids: CASSPGLASTGELFF.

This clonotype was detected ten times or more. The rearrangement uses TRBV11-3 and TRBJ2-3, with a possible D match to TRBD2 (6 bases). The CDR3 is made up of 17 amino acids. The germline V gene has CDR1 SGHNT and CDR2 YENEEA. The germline V and J ends were trimmed by 3 bases and 3 bases, with 19 bases remaining between them. DNA for the CDR3: TGTGCCAGCAGCTTCAGGTCACCGGGACTGAAAACAGATACGCAGTATTTT. Translation gives CASSFRSPGLKTDTQYF.

This clonotype has ten or more counts. CDR3 DNA sequence: TGTGCCATCAGTGCCGGGTCGTTTAATGAAAAACTGTTTTTT. It is translated as CAISAGSFNEKLFF. The rearrangement links TRBV10-3 to TRBJ1-4; D remains ambiguous. V was shortened by 4 bases and J by 4 bases, with 10 bases between the two germline ends. This CDR3 has 14 amino acids. The germline V gene encodes CDR1 ENHRY and CDR2 SYGVKD.

This clonotype was detected ten times or more. V usage is TRBV20-1 and J usage is TRBJ2-3; D may correspond to TRBD1 or TRBD2 (5 bases each). Per germline, CDR1 DFQATT and CDR2 SNEGSKA (reference sequence). This CDR3 has 12 amino acids. Trimming took 6 bases from V and 2 from J, leaving 9 bases between them. The CDR3 DNA is TGCAGTGCGGGGGACCCCACAGATACGCAGTATTTT. This encodes CSAGDPTDTQYF.

This clonotype was observed many times. The rearrangement joins TRBV5-1 to TRBJ1-2; D uncertain. V shed 6 bases and J shed 5 bases, with 14 bases lying between them. The CDR3 has 13 residues. Germline V gene lookup returns CDR1 SGHRS and CDR2 YFSETQ. The CDR3 spells CASTAGYGYGYTF. In nucleotides, the CDR3 is TGCGCCAGCACGGCGGGGTACGGATATGGCTACACCTTC.

V is TRBV20-1 and J is TRBJ2-7; D gene ambiguous. V was clipped by 6 bases and J by 2 bases, with 14 bases between them. Germline V lookup: CDR1 DFQATT, CDR2 SNEGSKA (reference sequence). This CDR3 is 13 amino acids long. CDR3 sequence: CSASLDGTYEQYV. For the CDR3, the DNA is TGCAGTGCCTCATTGGACGGTACCTACGAGCAGTACGTC.

In this sample, this clonotype turned up many times. The rearrangement links TRBV5-1 to TRBJ1-2; D remains unclear. Germline CDR1 is SGHRS and CDR2 is YFSETQ. CDR3 length: 13 amino acids. V dropped 0 bases and J dropped 3 bases, with 6 bases sitting between them. This CDR3 is CASSLESDYGYTF. The CDR3 DNA reads as TGCGCCAGCAGCTTGGAGTCGGACTATGGCTACACCTTC.

At least ten counts were recorded for this clonotype. This rearrangement joins TRBV10-3 to TRBJ1-2; D is undetermined. V lost 0 bases and J 4 bases, leaving 3 bases between the germline ends. Per germline, CDR1 ENHRY and CDR2 SYGVKD. This CDR3 region has 12 residues. CDR3 DNA sequence: TGTGCCATCAGTGAGTCGGGCTATGGCTACACCTTC. It encodes CAISESGYGYTF.

This clonotype was detected ten times or more. The genes are TRBV12-3 or TRBV12-4 and TRBJ1-4, with a possible D match to TRBD1 (5 bases). Trimming removed 5 bases from V and 5 bases from J, with 12 bases in between. The CDR3 spans 14 residues. The CDR3 loop is CASSLRGSNEKLFF. As DNA, the CDR3 is TGTGCCAGCAGTCTGCGGGGCTCCAATGAAAAACTGTTTTTT.